These 3 T cell receptor beta chains were sequenced from one sample in a study of T cells in Graves' hyperthyroidism and ophthalmopathy. The investigators amplified TCR beta CDR3 regions from RNA transcripts. TCR CDR3 regions were first amplified by RT-PCR with HTBI primers. Each CDR3 protein gets one entry after TCRdb re-called the multiplex PCR reads with MiXCR. The sample contains about 360,000 distinct CDR3 sequences, roughly 25% of which appear only once. Sequences were obtained from blood. Every receptor here comes from a man between 50 and 59 years old with Graves' hyperthyroidism.

This clonotype occurred a few times. The rearrangement uses TRBV2 and TRBJ1-2; TRBD1 aligns across 7 bases. Germline V gene data show CDR1 as SNHLY and CDR2 as FYNNEI. J gave up 0 bases and V 6 bases, and 4 bases lay outside the gene matches. The CDR3 loop spans 14 amino acids. In DNA, the CDR3 is TGTGCCAGCAGCCAAGGACAGGCTAACTATGGCTACACCTTC. It codes for CASSQGQANYGYTF.

In nucleotides, the CDR3 is TGTGCCAGCAGCCCTGGGACAGGCGAAAACACCTTC. It codes for CASSPGTGENTF. V gene TRBV7-6 combines with J gene TRBJ1-2; 8 bases line up with TRBD1. V shed 5 bases, J shed 12 bases, and the junction held 8 bases outside the gene matches. Germline assignment: CDR1 SGHVS and CDR2 FNYEAQ. This CDR3 has 12 residues.

Many counts were recorded for this clonotype. This chain links TRBV28 with TRBJ1-2; D remains ambiguous. Trimming removed 3 bases from V and 5 bases from J, with 10 bases in between. The CDR3 extends over 13 amino acids. Germline V gives CDR1 MDHEN, CDR2 SYDVKM. For the CDR3, the DNA is TGTGCCAGCAGTTTTAACAGACCTTATGGCTACACCTTC. Translating gives CASSFNRPYGYTF.